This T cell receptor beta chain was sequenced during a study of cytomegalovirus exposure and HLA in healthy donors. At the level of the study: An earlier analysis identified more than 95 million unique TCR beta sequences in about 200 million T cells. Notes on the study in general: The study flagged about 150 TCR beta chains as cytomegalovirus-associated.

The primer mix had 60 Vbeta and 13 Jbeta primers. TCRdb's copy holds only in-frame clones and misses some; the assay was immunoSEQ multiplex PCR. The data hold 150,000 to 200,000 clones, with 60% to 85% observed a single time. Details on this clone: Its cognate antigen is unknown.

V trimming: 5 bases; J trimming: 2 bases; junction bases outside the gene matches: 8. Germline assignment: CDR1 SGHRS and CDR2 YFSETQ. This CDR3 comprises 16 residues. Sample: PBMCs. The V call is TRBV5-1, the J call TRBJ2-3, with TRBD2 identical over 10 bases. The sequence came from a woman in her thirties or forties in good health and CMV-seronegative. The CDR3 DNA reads TGCGCCAGCAGTTACCGACTAGCGGGCGACACAGATACGCAGTATTTT. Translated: CASSYRLAGDTDTQYF. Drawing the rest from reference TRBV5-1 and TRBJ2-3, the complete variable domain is KAGVTQTPRYLIKTRGQQVTLSCSPISGHRSVSWYQQTPGQGLQFLFEYFSETQRNKGNFPGRFSGRQFSNSRSEMNVSTLELGDSALYLCASSYRLAGDTDTQYFGPGTRLTVL.